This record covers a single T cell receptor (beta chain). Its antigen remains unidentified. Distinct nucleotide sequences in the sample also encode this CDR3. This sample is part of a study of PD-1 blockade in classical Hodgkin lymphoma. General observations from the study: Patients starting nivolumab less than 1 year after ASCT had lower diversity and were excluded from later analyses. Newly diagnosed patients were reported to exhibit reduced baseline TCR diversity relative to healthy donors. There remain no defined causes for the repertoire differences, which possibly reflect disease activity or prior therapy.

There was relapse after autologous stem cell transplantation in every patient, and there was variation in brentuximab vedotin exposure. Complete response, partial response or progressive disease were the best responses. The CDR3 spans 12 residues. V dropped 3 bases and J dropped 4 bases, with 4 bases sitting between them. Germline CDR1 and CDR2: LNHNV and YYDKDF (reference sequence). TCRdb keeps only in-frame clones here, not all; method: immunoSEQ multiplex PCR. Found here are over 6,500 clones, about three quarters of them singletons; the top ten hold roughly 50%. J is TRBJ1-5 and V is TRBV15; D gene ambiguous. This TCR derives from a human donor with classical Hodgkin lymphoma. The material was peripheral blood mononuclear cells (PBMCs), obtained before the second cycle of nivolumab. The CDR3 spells CATSRENQPQHF. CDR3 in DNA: TGTGCCACCAGCAGGGAAAATCAGCCCCAGCATTTT.